The 10 T cell receptor beta chains in this list originate from one sample, sequenced in a study of blood T cells in healthy people across ages. A sample-barcoded 5' primer and a J-beta primer mix were used in a second PCR of roughly 6 to 11 cycles. TCRdb re-called the 5' RACE reads through MiXCR, storing one row per CDR3 protein. The table records 1.6 million or so distinct CDR3 sequences, 30% to 40% of them present only once. Sample: blood. The source is a woman in her 30s in good health.

About this clonotype itself: At one end the junction does not follow the germline gene, possibly because of a read error. The rearrangement joins TRBV13 to TRBJ2-5; TRBD2 might be the D (9 bases). With the DNA end fitting TRBJ2-7 better, the J assignment may be wrong. CDR3 length: 21 amino acids. Looked up from germline, CDR1 is PRHDT and CDR2 is FYEKMQ (reference sequence). The CDR3 is CVSSGSRGTGDRLAAAYEQYF. The CDR3 nucleotides read TGTGTCAGCAGCGGATCTCGAGGGACAGGAGACCGACTAGCGGCCGCCTACGAGCAGTACTTC.

The rearrangement uses TRBV4-1 and TRBJ2-3; 7 nucleotides line up with TRBD2. After removal of 1 base from V and 1 base from J, the junction contained 14 bases not matched to a gene. CDR3 length: 19 amino acids. Germline V gene lookup returns CDR1 MGHRA and CDR2 YSYEKL. CDR3 region: CASSQGGGPRPEGTDTQYF. Here the CDR3 DNA reads TGCGCCAGCAGCCAAGGGGGAGGGCCCCGCCCTGAGGGCACAGATACGCAGTATTTT.

The rearrangement links TRBV27 to TRBJ2-7; D may match TRBD1 or TRBD2 (5 bases each). CDR1 and CDR2 (germline): MNHEY, SMNVEV (reference sequence). This CDR3 is built from 13 residues. Trimming stripped 5 bases from V and 4 bases from J, with 12 bases between. The CDR3 DNA reads TGTGCCAGCAGTCTTCGGGACGAGTACGAGCAGTACTTC. Amino acids: CASSLRDEYEQYF.

The V gene is TRBV4-1, the J gene TRBJ1-2; the D is unclear. Per germline, CDR1 MGHRA and CDR2 YSYEKL. CDR3 length: 15 amino acids. V was pared by 2 bases and J by 4 bases, with 14 bases between. The CDR3 DNA is TGCGCCAGCAGCCAAAACGACGGTTCAACCTATGGCTACACCTTC. Its translation: CASSQNDGSTYGYTF.

The V and J genes are TRBV30 and TRBJ2-1; D ambiguous. Germline loops: CDR1 GTSNPN, CDR2 SVGIG (reference sequence). V was trimmed by 4 bases and J by 2 bases, leaving 6 bases between them. CDR3 length: 12 residues. Here the CDR3 reads CAWKAAYNEQFF. The CDR3, as DNA: TGTGCCTGGAAGGCAGCCTACAATGAGCAGTTCTTC.

The genes are TRBV10-2 and TRBJ2-3; D tentatively fits TRBD1 or TRBD2 (6 bases each). There are 15 residues in the CDR3. The germline V gene has CDR1 WSHSY and CDR2 SAAADI. V was pared by 0 bases and J by 7 bases, with 14 bases between. This CDR3 reads CASSESRGAPHTQYF. The CDR3 coding sequence is TGCGCCAGCAGTGAGTCAAGGGGGGCCCCCCATACGCAGTATTTT.

The V and J genes are TRBV5-1 and TRBJ2-1; possible D gene TRBD1, 5 bases. CDR1 is SGHRS and CDR2 is YFSETQ in the germline V gene. The CDR3 extends over 14 amino acids. Trimming shortened V by 3 bases and J by 5 bases, and 12 bases separated the two germline ends. CDR3: CASSWDYRNNEQFF. For the CDR3, the DNA is TGCGCCAGCAGCTGGGATTACAGGAACAATGAGCAGTTCTTC.

CDR3 sequence: CASSTRTRGRADQPQHF. Written as DNA, the CDR3 is TGTGCCAGCAGCACCCGTACCAGGGGGCGCGCGGATCAGCCCCAGCATTTT. The V call is TRBV7-8, the J call TRBJ1-5; TRBD1 matches at 8 bases. The CDR3 length is 17 residues. Looked up from germline, CDR1 is SGHVS and CDR2 is FQNEAQ. V dropped 5 bases and J dropped 5; count of bases not matched to a gene: 14.

This clonotype was found a few times. This chain joins TRBV29-1 and TRBJ1-2; D unresolved. V was cut by 4 bases and J by 7 bases, with 13 bases left in between. Looked up from germline, CDR1 is SQVTM and CDR2 is ANQGSEA. The CDR3 sequence is 12 residues long. The CDR3 loop reads CSVARPRIGYTF. CDR3 DNA sequence: TGCAGCGTTGCCAGGCCCCGCATTGGCTACACCTTC.

This clonotype occurred many times. This chain links TRBV5-1 with TRBJ2-1; 8 nucleotides align to TRBD1. Unmatched junction bases numbered 2, after V lost 0 bases and J lost 0 bases. CDR3 length equals 16 residues. Germline lookup yields CDR1 SGHRS and CDR2 YFSETQ. CDR3 protein: CASSLAGQGSYNEQFF. The DNA for the CDR3 is TGCGCCAGCAGCTTGGCTGGACAGGGCTCCTACAATGAGCAGTTCTTC.